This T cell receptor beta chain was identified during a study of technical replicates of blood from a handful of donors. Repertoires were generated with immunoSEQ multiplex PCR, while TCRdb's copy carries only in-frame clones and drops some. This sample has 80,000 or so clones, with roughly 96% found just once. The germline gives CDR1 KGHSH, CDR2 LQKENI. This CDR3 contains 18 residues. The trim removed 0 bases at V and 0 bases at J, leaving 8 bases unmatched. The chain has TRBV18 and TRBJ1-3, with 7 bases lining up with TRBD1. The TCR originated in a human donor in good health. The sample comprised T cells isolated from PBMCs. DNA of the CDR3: TGTGCCAGCTCACCACCGATTACAGGGACAGACTCTGGAAACACCATATATTTT. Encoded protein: CASSPPITGTDSGNTIYF.